This paragraph reports one T cell receptor (beta chain). This clonotype has only a few counts. Its binding antigen is unknown. Base qualities were left out, and no much larger clone turns up one base away. The entry originates in a study of post-analysis software for immune sequencing data (dated by TCRdb to about 2015). The study in broad terms: The recorded disease courses included relapsing-remitting, secondary progressive and progressive-relapsing multiple sclerosis, and some patients had no subtype annotation. A subset of samples was prepared in parallel using single-end sample barcoding, then pooled and co-amplified after Illumina adapter ligation. Patient repertoires were compared against around twelve previously published healthy control repertoires from donors aged about 6 to 26 years. Points the paper makes about the study in general: Significantly lower normalized Chao1 diversity was found in multiple sclerosis patients than in controls, suggesting substantial peripheral T-cell clonal expansion. The multiple sclerosis patient group was slightly younger than the control group. Strong co-clustering of samples prepared in the same batch was shown by direct clustering with F measure, prompting a batch-effect correction. Patients showed significantly higher frequencies than controls for roughly five TRBV segments, among them TRBV5-6, TRBV5-1 and TRBV20-1.

TCR beta repertoires were profiled from peripheral blood of roughly twelve young patients with multiple sclerosis to demonstrate the VDJtools post-analysis software. Multiple sclerosis patients were children and adolescents aged roughly 6 to 16 years. As encoded in the germline V gene (reference sequence), CDR1 is GTSNPN while CDR2 is SVGIG. Trimming takes 2 bases from V and 4 bases from J, and the germline ends sit 6 bases apart. The CDR3 spans 11 residues, from the cysteine through the phenylalanine. Just CDR3 DNA is preserved here, 33 bases in frame from base 1. The library was made by PCR. Sequencing relied on an Illumina HiSeq 2500. To reduce PCR and sequencing biases, unique molecular identifiers were incorporated into the TCR beta cDNA libraries. Roughly 0.5 million cDNA molecules were obtained per 1 to 10 million input T cells, so each molecule approximated one T cell. The patient libraries were prepared and sequenced with the same protocol used for the earlier healthy control dataset. Samples belonging to the same batch were prepared together, multiplexed and sequenced on a shared HiSeq lane. For the original study's pipeline: MIGEC was used to process the raw barcoded reads, and molecular identifier groups with only a single read were discarded before consensus assembly and CDR3 extraction. VDJtools was used for post-analysis of the clonotype tables, and diversity was normalized by down-sampling every dataset to the size of the smallest sample. In repertoire overlap clustering, CDR3 amino acid sequences, but not nucleotide sequences, were matched to correct batch-related cross-sample contamination. TCRdb applied fastp at Q25 and MiXCR to the public reads, then kept only in-frame beta chains. Each CDR3 protein appears once, grouped with its most common genes and DNA. What appears here as the V and J calls and clone size reflects TCRdb's work, not the paper's. The sample table records 500,000 to 600,000 distinct CDR3 sequences; around 47% of these occur just once. The top ten hold 1.7% of the sample.

This chain joins TRBV30 to TRBJ2-7, with an unclear D gene assignment. The TCR originated in a girl between 10 and 17 years old with multiple sclerosis. The material sequenced was blood. CDR3 reads: CAWSIGYEQYF. Here is the DNA: TGTGCCTGGAGTATCGGGTACGAGCAGTACTTC.